These T cell receptor beta chains were read from a single sample in a study of Ad26.COV2.S vaccination and SARS-CoV-2 variants. Sequencing was performed with immunoSEQ multiplex PCR; in TCRdb, only in-frame clones are kept and a portion is missing. The table records 150,000 to 200,000 clones, 70% to 90% of them present only once. Sequenced here: peripheral blood, sampled after recovery from COVID-19. The receptors here all came from a human donor who had recovered from COVID-19. Each CDR3 is given with its conserved first and last residue. The D gene is left open where the match is weak. Only some rows state a clone size, as once, few, many or a class for expanded clones.

- TRBJ1-1 13 TRBV6-5 - CASSYPQGTEAFF TGTGCCAGCAGTTACCCGCAGGGCACTGAAGCTTTCTTT
- TRBJ2-1 13 TRBV11-2 - CASNVVLSGEQFF TGTGCCAGCAACGTCGTGCTGAGTGGTGAGCAGTTCTTC
medium-sized TRBJ1-6 15 TRBV5-6 TRBD1 CASSWDRTLNSPLHF TGTGCCAGCAGTTGGGACAGGACACTAAATTCACCCCTCCACTTT
- TRBJ2-3 14 TRBV15 - CATSSRSAADTQYF TGTGCCACCAGCAGTCGAAGCGCGGCAGATACGCAGTATTTT
- TRBJ1-5 16 TRBV6-6 - CASRPGPRTINQPQHF TGTGCCAGCAGACCGGGACCCAGGACCATCAATCAGCCCCAGCATTTT
- TRBJ2-1 15 TRBV5-1 - CASSLGDTTYNEQFF TGCGCCAGCAGCTTGGGGGACACCACCTACAATGAGCAGTTCTTC
- TRBJ2-2 15 TRBV7-7 - CASSPTGPAEGELFF TGTGCCAGCAGCCCCACCGGACCCGCCGAAGGGGAGCTGTTTTTT
- TRBJ2-1 15 TRBV11-2 TRBD2 CASSLEPSGRNEQFF TGTGCCAGCAGCTTAGAACCTAGCGGGAGGAATGAGCAGTTCTTC
- TRBJ2-1 16 TRBV3-1/TRBV3-2 TRBD2 CASSPTPQGGPGEQFF TGTGCCAGCAGCCCTACGCCCCAGGGAGGGCCGGGGGAGCAGTTCTTC
- TRBJ1-3 15 TRBV7-9 TRBD1 CASIRTGPFSNTIYF TGTGCCAGCATCCGGACAGGGCCGTTTTCAAACACCATATATTTT
- TRBJ1-3 14 TRBV28 - CASSFPNAGNTIYF TGTGCCAGCAGTTTTCCCAACGCTGGAAACACCATATATTTT
- TRBJ1-5 15 TRBV2 TRBD1 CASSERRQGGQPQHF TGTGCCAGCAGTGAGAGACGGCAGGGGGGTCAGCCCCAGCATTTT
- TRBJ2-4 15 TRBV6-5 - CARRRLERAKNIQYF TGTGCCCGAAGGCGACTCGAGAGAGCCAAAAACATTCAGTACTTC
- TRBJ1-1 14 TRBV7-2 - CASSPWTENTEAFF TGTGCCAGCAGCCCGTGGACAGAGAACACTGAAGCTTTCTTT
- TRBJ2-1 15 TRBV2 TRBD2 CASSSVAGPDNEQFF TGTGCCAGCAGTTCCGTAGCGGGACCAGACAATGAGCAGTTCTTC
- TRBJ2-7 15 TRBV4-1 TRBD2 CASSQGLAGTYEQYF TGCGCCAGCAGCCAAGGACTAGCGGGCACCTACGAGCAGTACTTC
- TRBJ2-5 17 TRBV4-1 TRBD2 CASSQDPPLAEAETQYF TGCGCCAGCAGCCAAGATCCCCCACTAGCGGAGGCGGAGACCCAGTACTTC
- TRBJ2-3 14 TRBV5-6 - CASSFGMDTDTQYF TGTGCCAGCAGCTTCGGGATGGACACAGATACGCAGTATTTT
- TRBJ2-5 13 TRBV7-3 - CASSRGQQETQYF TGTGCCAGCAGCCGAGGGCAGCAAGAGACCCAGTACTTC
- TRBJ2-5 16 TRBV15 - CATSRDYNLHSETQYF TGTGCCACCAGCAGAGATTACAACCTACATAGCGAGACCCAGTACTTC
- TRBJ1-6 13 TRBV2 - CASRGVPYSPLHF TGTGCCAGCAGAGGGGTCCCTTATTCACCCCTCCACTTT
- TRBJ2-1 15 TRBV19 - CASSPRGEGINEQFF TGTGCCAGTAGTCCCAGAGGAGAGGGTATCAATGAGCAGTTCTTC
- TRBJ2-1 14 TRBV2 - CASSSDGLEEEQFF TGTGCCAGCAGCAGTGATGGACTCGAAGAAGAGCAGTTCTTC
- TRBJ2-4 12 TRBV2 TRBD2 CAGGGTRIIQYF TGTGCCGGGGGGGGAACTAGAATCATTCAGTACTTC
- TRBJ2-4 20 TRBV18 - CASSNLEAPLYFVSKNIQYF TGTGCCAGCTCAAACCTCGAGGCACCGCTTTATTTCGTATCCAAAAACATTCAGTACTTC
- TRBJ2-3 15 TRBV5-1 - CASSFQEQGTDTQYF TGCGCCAGCAGCTTTCAAGAACAGGGCACAGATACGCAGTATTTT
- TRBJ2-7 15 TRBV3-1/TRBV3-2 TRBD2 CASSQESHKRGEQYF TGTGCCAGCAGCCAAGAGTCCCACAAGCGGGGCGAGCAGTACTTC
- TRBJ2-3 15 TRBV28 TRBD2 CASSLLVGGADTQYF TGTGCCAGCAGTTTATTGGTTGGGGGGGCAGATACGCAGTATTTT
- TRBJ1-1 13 TRBV18 - CASSPPKNTEAFF TGTGCCAGCTCACCACCAAAAAACACTGAAGCTTTCTTT
- TRBJ1-6 17 TRBV6-1 - CASSEKGRATYNSPLHF TGTGCCAGCAGTGAAAAGGGTAGGGCGACGTATAATTCACCCCTCCACTTT
- TRBJ2-1 15 TRBV5-4 TRBD2 CASSSASGGYNEQFF TGTGCCAGCAGCTCAGCTAGCGGGGGTTACAATGAGCAGTTCTTC
- TRBJ2-7 15 TRBV7-8 - CASSLDGGTSYEQYF TGTGCCAGCAGCTTAGACGGCGGGACCTCCTACGAGCAGTACTTC
- TRBJ1-5 15 TRBV3-1/TRBV3-2 - CASSQEGGYNQPQHF TGTGCCAGCAGCCAAGAAGGGGGGTACAATCAGCCCCAGCATTTT